The 27 T cell receptor beta chains below come from one sample, sequenced in a study of glioma-infiltrating T cells. TCR alpha and beta CDR3 regions were amplified from RNA using iRepertoire nested multiplex PCR. MiXCR, run by TCRdb on the multiplex PCR reads, gives a single entry per CDR3 protein. The sample lists around 100,000 distinct CDR3 sequences, roughly 30% occurring once. The sequencing input was glioma tissue, nonneoplastic brain tissue, or PBMCs (not recorded which). All receptors come from a human donor with low-grade glioma or glioblastoma, undergoing nonglioma brain surgery, or in good health (not recorded which).

With respect to this clonotype: A single base separates this from a much larger clone, so it may be a read error. This sequence joins TRBV7-8 and TRBJ1-1; unclear D gene. V lost 2 bases, J lost 7 bases, and 8 bases lay in between. CDR1 and CDR2 from the germline V gene are SGHVS and FQNEAQ. The length of the CDR3 is 12 residues. Here the CDR3 DNA reads TGTGCCAGCAGCTTAAGTACTAGTGAAGCTTTCTTT. Protein product: CASSLSTSEAFF. The entire variable domain, with the rest obtained from reference TRBV7-8 and TRBJ1-1, is as follows: GAGVSQSPRYKVAKRGQDVALRCDPISGHVSLFWYQQALGQGPEFLTYFQNEAQLDKSGLPSDRFFAERPEGSVSTLKIQRTQQEDSAVYLCASSLSTSEAFFGQGTRLTVV.

Comments on this clonotype: A read error may explain this, as a much larger clone is one base away. This chain uses TRBV27 with TRBJ2-7, with TRBD1 identical over 11 bases. The germline gives CDR1 MNHEY, CDR2 SMNVEV (reference sequence). This CDR3 region has 16 residues. J lost 4 bases, V lost 8 bases, and 13 bases had no gene match. CDR3 residues: CASQRSLGQGVYEQYF. The CDR3 DNA reads as TGTGCCAGCCAGAGAAGTCTGGGACAGGGGGTTTACGAGCAGTACTTC.

This clonotype was seen a few times. The V gene is TRBV28, the J gene TRBJ1-2; a weak D match, TRBD1 (5 bases). Germline V gene lookup returns CDR1 MDHEN and CDR2 SYDVKM. The CDR3 sequence is 17 residues long. Deletions cut 1 base from V and 1 base from J, with 16 bases between. The CDR3 loop is CASSLLPRGGGNYGYTF. CDR3 in DNA: TGTGCCAGCAGTTTATTGCCGCGGGGGGGTGGTAACTATGGCTACACCTTC.

A few counts support this clonotype. The rearrangement joins TRBV29-1 to TRBJ2-1; TRBD1 matches at 10 bases. The ends lost 1 base at V and 6 bases at J; junction bases unmatched: 9. Germline lookup yields CDR1 SQVTM and CDR2 ANQGSEA. CDR3 length equals 16 residues. CDR3 region: CSVEASGTGATNEQFF. The CDR3 DNA sequence: TGCAGCGTTGAAGCCTCCGGGACAGGGGCTACCAATGAGCAGTTCTTC.

This clonotype has at least ten counts. The chain combines TRBV20-1 with TRBJ2-5, with 10 positions matching TRBD2. The CDR3 has 17 residues. Germline CDR1 reads DFQATT; CDR2 reads SNEGSKA (reference sequence). After removal of 1 base from V and 5 bases from J, the junction contained 13 bases not matched to a gene. In DNA, the CDR3 is TGCAGTGCTAGAGTTATTGGACTAGCGGCCTCCCCTGAGACCCAGTACTTC. Amino acid sequence: CSARVIGLAASPETQYF.

This clonotype occurred many times. This chain uses TRBV6-1 with TRBJ2-1; TRBD1 matches at 7 bases. The CDR3 runs to 13 residues. Germline values: CDR1 MNHNS, CDR2 SASEGT. Losses at the gene ends were 10 bases for V and 5 bases for J; bases not matched to a gene: 8. Here the CDR3 reads CATVRDRDNEQFF. CDR3 DNA sequence: TGTGCCACAGTCCGGGACAGAGACAATGAGCAGTTCTTC.

This clonotype showed up many times. The DNA of the CDR3 is TGTGCCAGTAGTCGGCTAGCGGGGGGACCCACAGATACGCAGTATTTT. It translates to CASSRLAGGPTDTQYF. The chain links TRBV19 to TRBJ2-3; 11 positions match TRBD2. Germline assignment: CDR1 LNHDA and CDR2 SQIVND (reference sequence). V dropped 5 bases and J dropped 2; count of bases not matched to a gene: 6. The CDR3 covers 16 residues.

The chain couples TRBV19 to TRBJ2-7; 7 nucleotides match TRBD1. Germline V gene lookup returns CDR1 LNHDA and CDR2 SQIVND (reference sequence). With 5 bases clipped from V and 2 bases from J, the junction kept 9 bases outside the gene matches. This CDR3 region has 15 residues. In nucleotides, the CDR3 is TGTGCCAGTAGTTTCTACAGGGGCCAGACCTACGAGCAGTACTTC. This codes for CASSFYRGQTYEQYF.

This clonotype came up a few times. V and J are TRBV10-3 and TRBJ1-1; D remains unclear. Germline lookup yields CDR1 ENHRY and CDR2 SYGVKD. The CDR3 contains 15 residues. Deletions cut 0 bases from V and 0 bases from J, with 8 bases between. The CDR3 reads CAISESRGMNTEAFF. The CDR3 DNA reads TGTGCCATCAGTGAGTCCCGGGGAATGAACACTGAAGCTTTCTTT.

Comment on this clonotype: A much larger clone lies a single base off, so this may be a read error. V is TRBV20-1 and J is TRBJ1-5; D gene ambiguous. The V gene lost 2 bases and the J gene lost 4 bases, with 15 bases spanning the gap. Germline CDR1 and CDR2: DFQATT and SNEGSKA (reference sequence). The CDR3 sequence is 15 residues long. CDR3 DNA: TGCAGTGCTAGATCTTGGCGAGGGAAGAATCAGCCCCAGCATTTT. Amino acid sequence: CSARSWRGKNQPQHF.

This sequence joins TRBV12-3 or TRBV12-4 and TRBJ1-5; D uncertain. There are 15 residues in the CDR3. V shed 5 bases and J shed 6 bases, with 17 bases lying between them. CDR3 sequence: CASSASPVGSQPQHF. CDR3 sequence (DNA): TGTGCCAGCAGTGCGTCGCCAGTCGGTTCTCAGCCCCAGCATTTT.

V is TRBV11-2 and J is TRBJ2-3, with 9 bases identical to TRBD2. From germline, CDR1 is SGHAT and CDR2 FQNNGV. With 1 base clipped from V and 3 bases from J, the junction kept 11 bases outside the gene matches. The CDR3 has 18 residues. The DNA for the CDR3 is TGTGCCAGCAGCTTAGGTCGAGGAGCGGGGGGCAGAACAGATACGCAGTATTTT. Translated: CASSLGRGAGGRTDTQYF.

For this clonotype: Given a much more abundant clone one base away, this may be a read error. The CDR3 sequence is CASSFAGRVYNEQFF. CDR3 in DNA: TGTGCCAGCAGTTTTGCGGGCAGGGTGTACAATGAGCAGTTCTTC. The chain combines TRBV12-3 or TRBV12-4 with TRBJ2-1, with D perhaps assigned TRBD1 or TRBD2 (5 bases each). Trimming stripped 3 bases from V and 4 bases from J, with 13 bases between. This CDR3 has 15 residues.

This clonotype showed up just once. A much larger clone differs by one base, so this may be a read error. The chain links TRBV6-5 to TRBJ1-3; no firm D call. Germline V CDR1 and CDR2: MNHEY, SVGAGI. The germline V and J ends were trimmed by 3 bases and 5 bases, with 11 bases remaining between them. The length of the CDR3 is 14 residues. Here the CDR3 reads CASSYVVYRNTIYF. For the CDR3, the DNA is TGTGCCAGCAGTTATGTAGTATACAGAAACACCATATATTTT.

The chain couples TRBV19 to TRBJ2-7; 7 bases are shared with TRBD1. J was trimmed by 3 bases and V by 0 bases; bases with no gene match: 5. Germline CDR1 reads LNHDA; CDR2 reads SQIVND (reference sequence). There are 15 residues in the CDR3. CDR3: CASSIDRTGDYEQYF. Here the CDR3 DNA reads TGTGCCAGTAGTATAGACCGGACAGGCGACTACGAGCAGTACTTC.

The sample holds many counts of this clonotype. V and J are TRBV4-3 and TRBJ1-5, with D perhaps matching TRBD1 (6 bases). Trimming removed 0 bases from V and 3 bases from J, with 15 bases in between. This CDR3 is built from 17 residues. CDR1 and CDR2 from the germline V gene are LGHNA and YSLEER. CDR3 region: CASSQDRGEGVNQPQHF. In DNA, the CDR3 is TGCGCCAGCAGCCAAGATAGAGGGGAGGGGGTCAATCAGCCCCAGCATTTT.

The rearrangement links TRBV3-1 to TRBJ1-1; 9 bases fit TRBD1. The CDR3 totals 16 residues. Germline values: CDR1 LGHDT, CDR2 YNNKEL (reference sequence). V gave up 0 bases and J gave up 13 bases; unmatched junction bases: 15. The CDR3 is CASSQDRTHRDRDIFF. CDR3 DNA: TGTGCCAGCAGCCAAGATCGCACCCACCGGGACAGGGATATTTTCTTT. The full variable domain, its missing parts supplied by reference TRBV3-1 and TRBJ1-1, is DTAVSQTPKYLVTQMGNDKSIKCEQNLGHDTMYWYKQDSKKFLKIMFSYNNKELIINETVPNRFSPKSPDKAHLNLHINSLELGDSAVYFCASSQDRTHRDRDIFFGQGTRLTVV.

To note about this clonotype: Just one base apart from a much larger clone, this may be a read error. The J gene is TRBJ2-3, the V gene TRBV20-1, with D hard to call. Germline CDR1 is DFQATT and CDR2 is SNEGSKA (reference sequence). The V end was cut by 6 bases, the J end by 7 bases, with 23 bases between. The CDR3 runs 15 residues. CDR3 residues: CSATQPATNLNTQYF. DNA of the CDR3: TGCAGTGCAACCCAACCAGCGACAAATTTAAATACGCAGTATTTT.

A remark on this clonotype: A much more abundant neighbour one base away suggests this may be a read error. The rearrangement joins TRBV6-5 to TRBJ1-2; possibly TRBD1 for D (5 bases). Trimming took off 1 base at V and 3 bases at J, with 12 bases between the two ends. Germline V lookup: CDR1 MNHEY, CDR2 SVGAGI. This CDR3 region has 15 residues. This CDR3 reads CASSYYQGLDYGYTF. As DNA, the CDR3 is TGTGCCAGCAGTTACTATCAGGGTTTGGACTATGGCTACACCTTC.

This clonotype was seen more than once but under ten times. The J gene is TRBJ1-1, the V gene TRBV19, with D tentatively TRBD1 (5 bases). CDR3 length: 15 residues. Germline V CDR1 and CDR2: LNHDA, SQIVND (reference sequence). V lost 1 base and J 4 bases, leaving 13 bases between the germline ends. The CDR3 loop is CASSIVGGGGTEAFF. In DNA, the CDR3 is TGTGCCAGTAGTATAGTGGGGGGAGGCGGCACTGAAGCTTTCTTT.

About this clonotype itself: Germline is not matched at one junction end, which may reflect a read error. The chain joins TRBV6-1 to TRBJ2-7, with D possibly being TRBD1 (6 bases). The CDR3 loop spans 13 amino acids. Germline CDR1 reads MNHNS; CDR2 reads SASEGT. The CDR3 sequence is CTSRIPGDSPLHF. Written as DNA, the CDR3 is TGTACCAGCAGAATTCCAGGGGATTCACCCCTCCACTTC.

This clonotype appeared once. A much larger clone is a single base away; this may be a read error. The chain recombines TRBV7-2 with TRBJ2-5; 7 bases line up with TRBD2. V lost 5 bases to trimming and J lost 5 bases; unmatched junction nucleotides: 11. CDR1 and CDR2 from the germline V gene are SGHTA and FQGNSA. The CDR3 runs to 15 residues. CDR3 bases: TGTGCCAGCAGCCCCCTTACCACTAGCGAGGAGACCCAGTACTTC. Translation gives CASSPLTTSEETQYF.

The table lists this clonotype with a few counts. The rearrangement joins TRBV28 to TRBJ1-2, with TRBD1 matching over 7 bases. Germline CDR1 MDHEN, CDR2 SYDVKM. V shed 10 bases and J 7 bases; nucleotides not matched to a gene: 12. CDR3 length: 13 residues. DNA of the CDR3: TGTGCCAACTCCCAGGGGGTGGGATGTGGCTACACCTTC. Amino acid sequence: CANSQGVGCGYTF.

As for this clonotype: The junction departs from germline at one end; a sequencing error may be responsible. The chain links TRBV19 to TRBJ1-5; unclear D gene. Germline CDR1 LNHDA, CDR2 SQIVND (reference sequence). The CDR3 runs 16 residues. The CDR3 nucleotides are TGTGCCAGTAGTATGGGCTCCCGCGCTGGCAATCAGCGCCAGCATTTT. Protein product: CASSMGSRAGNQRQHF.

About this clonotype: A clone one base away is much larger, so this may be a read error. This rearrangement joins TRBV4-3 to TRBJ2-7; 7 bases are a match to TRBD1. This CDR3 has 15 residues. V shed 0 bases, J shed 3 bases, and the junction held 5 bases outside the gene matches. Germline CDR1 and CDR2: LGHNA and YSLEER. CDR3 loop: CASSQDTTGIYEQYF. The CDR3 DNA follows: TGCGCCAGCAGCCAAGACACGACAGGGATCTACGAGCAGTACTTC.

This clonotype showed up just a few times. The chain uses TRBV2 and TRBJ2-7; D may be TRBD1 (5 bases). This CDR3 has 10 amino acids. Germline lookup yields CDR1 SNHLY and CDR2 FYNNEI. V gave up 5 bases and J gave up 10 bases, with 9 bases separating them. The CDR3 is CASSLQGQYF. The CDR3 region has the DNA TGTGCCAGCAGTCTGCAGGGCCAGTACTTC.

To note about this clonotype: A read error may be the cause here, since a much bigger clone is one base away. The chain uses TRBV20-1 and TRBJ1-2; TRBD1 matches at 10 bases. Germline loops: CDR1 DFQATT, CDR2 SNEGSKA (reference sequence). The CDR3 runs to 15 residues. Unmatched junction bases numbered 5, after V lost 2 bases and J lost 2 bases. CDR3 DNA: TGCAGTGCTAGATATCCGGGACAGGGGAACTATGGCTACACCTTC. This gives the protein CSARYPGQGNYGYTF.